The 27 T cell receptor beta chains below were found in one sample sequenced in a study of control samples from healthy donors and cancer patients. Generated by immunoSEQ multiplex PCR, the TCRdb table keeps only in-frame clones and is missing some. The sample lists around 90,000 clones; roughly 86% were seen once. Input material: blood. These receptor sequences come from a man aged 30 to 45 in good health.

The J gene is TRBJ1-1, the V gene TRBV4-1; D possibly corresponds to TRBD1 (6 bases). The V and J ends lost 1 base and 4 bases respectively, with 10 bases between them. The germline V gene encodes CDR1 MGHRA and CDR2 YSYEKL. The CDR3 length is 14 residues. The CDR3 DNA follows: TGCGCCAGCAGCCAAGGACAGGTGGGCACTGAAGCTTTCTTT. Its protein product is CASSQGQVGTEAFF.

The CDR3 loop reads CAWSRQGNTEAFF. CDR3 sequence (DNA): TGTGCCTGGAGTCGACAGGGGAACACTGAAGCTTTCTTT. The chain has TRBV30 and TRBJ1-1, with 7 positions matching TRBD1. This CDR3 has 13 residues. Germline V gives CDR1 GTSNPN, CDR2 SVGIG (reference sequence). The trim removed 2 bases at V and 1 base at J, leaving 1 base unmatched.

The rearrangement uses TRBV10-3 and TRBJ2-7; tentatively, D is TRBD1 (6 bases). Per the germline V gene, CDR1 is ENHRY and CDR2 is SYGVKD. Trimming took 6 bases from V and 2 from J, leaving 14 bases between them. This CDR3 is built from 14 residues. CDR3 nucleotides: TGTGCCATCAGCCAAACGGACAGCGCCTACGAGCAGTACTTC. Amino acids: CAISQTDSAYEQYF.

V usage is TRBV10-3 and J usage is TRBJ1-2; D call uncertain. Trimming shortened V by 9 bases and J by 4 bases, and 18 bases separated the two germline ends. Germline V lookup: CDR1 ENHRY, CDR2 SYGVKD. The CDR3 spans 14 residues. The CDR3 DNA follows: TGTGCCATTTGGGTTGGGGTGGATAGCTATGGCTACACCTTC. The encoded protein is CAIWVGVDSYGYTF.

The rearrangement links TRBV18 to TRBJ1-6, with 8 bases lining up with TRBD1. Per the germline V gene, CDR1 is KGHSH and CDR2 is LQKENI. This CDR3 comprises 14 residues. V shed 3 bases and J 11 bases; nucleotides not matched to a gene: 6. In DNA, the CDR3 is TGTGCCAGCTCACCGGACAGGGCGGTAGCACCCCTCCACTTT. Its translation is CASSPDRAVAPLHF.

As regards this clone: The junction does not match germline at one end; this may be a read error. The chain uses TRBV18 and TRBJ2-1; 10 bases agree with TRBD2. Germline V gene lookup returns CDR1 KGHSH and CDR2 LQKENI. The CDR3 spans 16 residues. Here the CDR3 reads CASSPPSGGSYNEQFF. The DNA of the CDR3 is TGTGCCAGCTCGCCACCTAGCGGGGGCTCCTACAATGAGCAGTTCTTC.

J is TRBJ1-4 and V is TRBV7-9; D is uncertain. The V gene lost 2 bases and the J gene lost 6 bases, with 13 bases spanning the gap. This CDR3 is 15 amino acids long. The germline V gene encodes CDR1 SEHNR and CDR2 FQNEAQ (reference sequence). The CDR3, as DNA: TGTGCCAGCAGCTTAATGGGAAACTTAGATGAAAAACTGTTTTTT. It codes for CASSLMGNLDEKLFF.

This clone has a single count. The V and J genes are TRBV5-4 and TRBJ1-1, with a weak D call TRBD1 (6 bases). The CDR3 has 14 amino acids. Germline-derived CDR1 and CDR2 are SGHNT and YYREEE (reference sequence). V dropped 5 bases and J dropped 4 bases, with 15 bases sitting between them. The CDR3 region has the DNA TGTGCCAGCAGGACAAACAGGGAGAGCACTGAAGCTTTCTTT. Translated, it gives CASRTNRESTEAFF.

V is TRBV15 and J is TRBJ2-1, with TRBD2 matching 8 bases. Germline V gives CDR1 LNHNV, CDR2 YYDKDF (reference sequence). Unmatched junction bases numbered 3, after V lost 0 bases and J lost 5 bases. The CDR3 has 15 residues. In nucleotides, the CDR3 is TGTGCCACCAGCAGAGATCACGGGGGGGACAATGAGCAGTTCTTC. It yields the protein CATSRDHGGDNEQFF.

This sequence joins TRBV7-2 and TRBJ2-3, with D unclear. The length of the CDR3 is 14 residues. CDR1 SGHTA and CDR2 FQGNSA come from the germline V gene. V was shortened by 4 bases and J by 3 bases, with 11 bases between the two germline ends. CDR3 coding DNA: TGTGCCAGCAGCTCTTATCTAGAAACAGATACGCAGTATTTT. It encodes CASSSYLETDTQYF.

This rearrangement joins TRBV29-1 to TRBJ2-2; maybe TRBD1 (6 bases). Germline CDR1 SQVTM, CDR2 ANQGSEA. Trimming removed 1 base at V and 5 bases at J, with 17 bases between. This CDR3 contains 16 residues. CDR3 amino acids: CSVEGGTGIGTGELFF. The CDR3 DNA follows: TGCAGCGTTGAAGGGGGAACAGGGATAGGAACCGGGGAGCTGTTTTTT.

The CDR3, as DNA: TGTGCCTGGAGTTTCGGGGTTTCTCCGCGTTCACCCCTCCACTTT. Translating it yields CAWSFGVSPRSPLHF. This chain links TRBV30 with TRBJ1-6, with D unclear. V lost 2 bases to trimming and J lost 9 bases, with 17 bases between them. The germline CDR1 and CDR2 sequences are GTSNPN and SVGIG (reference sequence). The CDR3 totals 15 residues.

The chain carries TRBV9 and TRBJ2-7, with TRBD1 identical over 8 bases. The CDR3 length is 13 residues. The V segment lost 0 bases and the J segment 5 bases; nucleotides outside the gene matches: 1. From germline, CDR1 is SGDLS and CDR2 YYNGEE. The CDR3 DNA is TGTGCCAGCAGCGTAGGGACAGGGAACGAGCAGTACTTC. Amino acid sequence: CASSVGTGNEQYF.

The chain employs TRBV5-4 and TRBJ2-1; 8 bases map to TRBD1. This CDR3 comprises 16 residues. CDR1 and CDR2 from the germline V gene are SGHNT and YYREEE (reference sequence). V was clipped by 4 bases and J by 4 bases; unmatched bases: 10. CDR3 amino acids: CASSTAGTGYYNEQFF. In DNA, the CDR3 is TGTGCCAGCAGCACAGCCGGGACAGGTTATTACAATGAGCAGTTCTTC. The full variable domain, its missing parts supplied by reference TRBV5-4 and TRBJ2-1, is ETGVTQSPTHLIKTRGQQVTLRCSSQSGHNTVSWYQQALGQGPQFIFQYYREEENGRGNFPPRFSGLQFPNYSSELNVNALELDDSALYLCASSTAGTGYYNEQFFGPGTRLTVL.

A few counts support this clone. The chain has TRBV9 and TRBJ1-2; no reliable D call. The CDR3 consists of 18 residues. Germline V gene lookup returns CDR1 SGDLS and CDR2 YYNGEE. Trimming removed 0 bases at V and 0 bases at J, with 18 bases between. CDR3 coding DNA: TGTGCCAGCAGCGTAGAAGCAGACCCCGATTTTACTAACTATGGCTACACCTTC. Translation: CASSVEADPDFTNYGYTF.

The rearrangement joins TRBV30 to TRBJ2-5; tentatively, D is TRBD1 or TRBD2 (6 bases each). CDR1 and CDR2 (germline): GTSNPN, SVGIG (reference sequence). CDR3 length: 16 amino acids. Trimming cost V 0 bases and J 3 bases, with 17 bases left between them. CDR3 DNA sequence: TGTGCCTGGAGTGTATCCCCGGGGGCGCGGGAAGAGACCCAGTACTTC. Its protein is CAWSVSPGAREETQYF. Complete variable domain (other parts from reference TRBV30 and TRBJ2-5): SQTIHQWPATLVQPVGSPLSLECTVEGTSNPNLYWYRQAAGRGLQLLFYSVGIGQISSEVPQNLSASRPQDRQFILSSKKLLLSDSGFYLCAWSVSPGAREETQYFGPGTRLLVL.

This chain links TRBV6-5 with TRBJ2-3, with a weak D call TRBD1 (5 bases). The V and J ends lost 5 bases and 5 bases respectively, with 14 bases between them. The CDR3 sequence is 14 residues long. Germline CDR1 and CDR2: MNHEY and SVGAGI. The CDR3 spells CASSPQGKGDTQYF. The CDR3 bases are TGTGCCAGCAGTCCCCAGGGTAAGGGAGATACGCAGTATTTT.

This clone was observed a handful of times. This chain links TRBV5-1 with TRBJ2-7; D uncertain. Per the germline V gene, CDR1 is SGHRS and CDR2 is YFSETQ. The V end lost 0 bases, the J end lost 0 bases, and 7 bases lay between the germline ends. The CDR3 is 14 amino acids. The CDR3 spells CASSLDQVSYEQYF. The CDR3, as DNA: TGCGCCAGCAGCTTGGATCAGGTCTCCTACGAGCAGTACTTC.

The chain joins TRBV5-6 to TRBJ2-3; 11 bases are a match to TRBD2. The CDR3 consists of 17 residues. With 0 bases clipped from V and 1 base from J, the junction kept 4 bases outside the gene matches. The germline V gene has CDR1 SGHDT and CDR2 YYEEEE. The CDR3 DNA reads TGTGCCAGCAGCTTGGAACTAGCGGGGGCCGGCACAGATACGCAGTATTTT. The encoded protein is CASSLELAGAGTDTQYF.

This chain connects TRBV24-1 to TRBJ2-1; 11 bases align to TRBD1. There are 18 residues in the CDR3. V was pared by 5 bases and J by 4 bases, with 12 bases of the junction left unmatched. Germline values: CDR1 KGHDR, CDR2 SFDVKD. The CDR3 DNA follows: TGTGCCACCAGTGCCCTCGGACAGGGGGCGTCAGGTTACAATGAGCAGTTCTTC. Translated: CATSALGQGASGYNEQFF.

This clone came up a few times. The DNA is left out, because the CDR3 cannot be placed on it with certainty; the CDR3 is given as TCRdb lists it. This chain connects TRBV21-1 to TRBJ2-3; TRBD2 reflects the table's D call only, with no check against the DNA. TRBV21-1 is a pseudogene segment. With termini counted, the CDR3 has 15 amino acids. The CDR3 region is CASSKVAGGTDTQYF.

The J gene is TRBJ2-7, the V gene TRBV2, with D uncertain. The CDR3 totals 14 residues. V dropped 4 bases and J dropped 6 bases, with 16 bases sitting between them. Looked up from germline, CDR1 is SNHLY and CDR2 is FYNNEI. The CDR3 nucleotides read TGTGCCAGCAGTGGAGGCACGCTGTTGGCCGAGCAGTACTTC. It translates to CASSGGTLLAEQYF. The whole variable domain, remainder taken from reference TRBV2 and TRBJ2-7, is EPEVTQTPSHQVTQMGQEVILRCVPISNHLYFYWYRQILGQKVEFLVSFYNNEISEKSEIFDDQFSVERPDGSNFTLKIRSTKLEDSAMYFCASSGGTLLAEQYFGPGTRLTVT.

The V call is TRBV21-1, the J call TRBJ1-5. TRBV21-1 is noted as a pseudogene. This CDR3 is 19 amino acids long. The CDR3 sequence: CASTHRFPSGTDGNQPQHF. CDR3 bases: TGTGCCAGCACCCACAGGTTCCCCTCCGGGACGGACGGGAATCAGCCCCAGCATTTT.

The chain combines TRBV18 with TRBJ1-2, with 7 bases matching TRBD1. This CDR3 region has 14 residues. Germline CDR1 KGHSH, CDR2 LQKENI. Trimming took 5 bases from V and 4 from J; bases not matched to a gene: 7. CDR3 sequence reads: CASSGQANSYGYTF. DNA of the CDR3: TGTGCCAGCTCAGGACAGGCTAATAGCTATGGCTACACCTTC.

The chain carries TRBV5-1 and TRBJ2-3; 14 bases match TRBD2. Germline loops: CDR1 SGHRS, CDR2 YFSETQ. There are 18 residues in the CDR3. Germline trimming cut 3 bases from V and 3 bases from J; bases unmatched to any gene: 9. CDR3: CASSSGLAGGLITDTQYF. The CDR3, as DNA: TGCGCCAGCAGCTCTGGACTAGCGGGGGGCCTAATAACAGATACGCAGTATTTT.

This CDR3 reads CASSLVGFGELFF. DNA for the CDR3: TGCGCCAGCAGCTTGGTGGGGTTCGGGGAGCTGTTTTTT. This rearrangement joins TRBV5-1 to TRBJ2-2; D unresolved. The germline gives CDR1 SGHRS, CDR2 YFSETQ. CDR3 length: 13 residues. Trimming stripped 0 bases from V and 7 bases from J, with 7 bases between.

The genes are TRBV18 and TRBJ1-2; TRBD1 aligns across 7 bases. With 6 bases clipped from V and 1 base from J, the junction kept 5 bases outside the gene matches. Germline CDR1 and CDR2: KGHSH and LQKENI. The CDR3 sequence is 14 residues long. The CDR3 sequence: CASSHDRVNYGYTF. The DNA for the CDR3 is TGTGCCAGCTCCCACGACAGGGTTAACTATGGCTACACCTTC.